This T cell receptor (beta chain) was found in a study of synovial regulatory T cells in juvenile arthritis. The study, taken as a whole, reports: Inflammation-associated Treg cells in blood had less TCR diversity than the remaining blood Treg cells. CDR3 overlap with synovial Tregs was higher for iaTregs than other blood Tregs. Largely private between patients, iaTreg TCR repertoires showed partial overlap with synovial Teff and blood CPL repertoires.

In the case of this clone: Antigen: not known.

In germline, CDR1 is MDHEN, CDR2 SYDVKM. The CDR3 is 15 residues long. No DNA was logged. Patients had median age about 11 years, range 2.4-22.9. Profiled with immunoSEQ multiplex PCR; TCRdb holds only in-frame clones, not every one. The sample totals roughly 8,400 clones. The sequenced sample was Treg cells from blood. Subset described: remaining (HLA-DR-negative) circulating blood Treg cells. The receptor's source is a donor aged 2-35 years with juvenile idiopathic arthritis. The chain employs TRBV28 and TRBJ1-5; TCRdb proposes TRBD1, but this gene call is untestable without DNA. The CDR3 here is CASTTRDRTYQPQHF. The whole variable domain, remainder taken from reference TRBV28 and TRBJ1-5, is DVKVTQSSRYLVKRTGEKVFLECVQDMDHENMFWYRQDPGLGLRLIYFSYDVKMKEKGDIPEGYSVSREKKERFSLILESASTNQTSMYLCASTTRDRTYQPQHFGDGTRLSIL.